These 14 T cell receptor beta chains share one sample of origin, sequenced in a study of naive and memory T cell subsets. Both TRBC1 and TRBC2 were covered by a beta constant-region primer of two equimolar oligonucleotides. Nested alpha and beta constant-region primers with the SP2 primer drove four PCR rounds on ligated cDNA. TCRdb re-derived calls from the UMI-ligation and nested PCR reads in MiXCR, one entry per CDR3 protein. Of under 150,000 distinct CDR3 sequences in the sample, approximately 20% are singletons; the top ten hold 0.55% to 0.75%. General study findings and limits: Especially in CD8 cells, naive repertoires contained a few larger clonotypes, possibly CD45RA-re-expressing memory cells.

The antigens these receptors bind are not known. Material for sequencing was naive CD8+ T cells from blood. All receptors derive from a human donor in good health.

This chain links TRBV6-2 or TRBV6-3 with TRBJ2-7; the D gene is possibly TRBD2 (5 bases). V lost 10 bases and J lost 6, with 22 bases in between. CDR1 is MNHEY, CDR2 SVGEGT, per germline. CDR3 length equals 14 residues. CDR3 region: CATAPGESAVEQYF. DNA of the CDR3: TGTGCCACCGCTCCCGGGGAATCGGCGGTCGAGCAGTACTTC.

V usage is TRBV6-5 and J usage is TRBJ2-3, with 12 bases aligning to TRBD2. Germline-derived CDR1 and CDR2 are MNHEY and SVGAGI. This CDR3 region has 18 residues. V shed 7 bases, J shed 0 bases, and the junction held 11 bases outside the gene matches. The CDR3 DNA reads as TGTGCCAGCACAGTTACGTCGCTAGCGGGAGGGAGCACAGATACGCAGTATTTT. It translates to CASTVTSLAGGSTDTQYF.

This clonotype has only a few counts. The DNA for the CDR3 is TGTGCCAGCAGTTTGTCATCCCCCCCGTGGGCCAACGTCCTGACTTTC. Encoded protein: CASSLSSPPWANVLTF. This chain joins TRBV27 and TRBJ2-6; no clear D. Germline loops: CDR1 MNHEY, CDR2 SMNVEV (reference sequence). Trimming cost V 3 bases and J 5 bases, with 14 bases left between them. The length of the CDR3 is 16 residues.

V usage is TRBV27 and J usage is TRBJ1-1; D may be TRBD1 (5 bases). The germline V gene encodes CDR1 MNHEY and CDR2 SMNVEV (reference sequence). CDR3 size: 13 residues. The V end was cut by 3 bases, the J end by 7 bases, with 12 bases between. CDR3 region: CASSLNLGVEAFF. For the CDR3, the DNA is TGTGCCAGCAGTTTGAATCTAGGGGTTGAAGCTTTCTTT.

This clonotype was seen once. The chain employs TRBV28 and TRBJ1-2; no reliable D call. Trimming cost V 5 bases and J 4 bases, with 8 bases left between them. The germline CDR1 and CDR2 sequences are MDHEN and SYDVKM. This CDR3 is built from 12 residues. This CDR3 is CASSPPFYGYTF. The CDR3 DNA reads as TGTGCCAGCAGTCCCCCGTTCTATGGCTACACCTTC.

This clonotype has more than one count but fewer than ten. The chain carries TRBV25-1 and TRBJ1-1, with D maybe TRBD1 (6 bases). Trimming shortened V by 6 bases and J by 8 bases, and 10 bases separated the two germline ends. Germline V gene sequence: CDR1 MGHDK, CDR2 SYGVNS. The CDR3 has 11 amino acids. For the CDR3, the DNA is TGTGCCAGCAGAGTCGGACAGGAAGCTTTCTTT. This translates into CASRVGQEAFF.

The rearrangement links TRBV12-3 or TRBV12-4 to TRBJ2-3, with D perhaps matching TRBD2 (6 bases). Deletions cut 3 bases from V and 10 bases from J, with 26 bases between. This CDR3 is built from 17 residues. CDR3 bases: TGTGCCAGCAGTTTTGTATGGGCTCGGGGACGGGAGTTCCCGCAGTATTTT. It specifies CASSFVWARGREFPQYF.

V usage is TRBV7-9 and J usage is TRBJ2-7, with TRBD1 matching 8 bases. The CDR3 is 15 residues long. J gave up 3 bases and V 3 bases, and 7 bases lay outside the gene matches. Germline V gene data show CDR1 as SEHNR and CDR2 as FQNEAQ (reference sequence). CDR3 DNA: TGTGCCAGCAGCTTGACAGGGGCCCTCTACTACGAGCAGTACTTC. This translates into CASSLTGALYYEQYF.

V usage is TRBV3-1 and J usage is TRBJ2-1, with a tentative D call TRBD2 (5 bases). CDR3 length equals 12 residues. Germline CDR1 reads LGHDT; CDR2 reads YNNKEL (reference sequence). V was pared by 7 bases and J by 4 bases, with 8 bases between. CDR3 residues: CASIGGYNEQFF. The CDR3 coding sequence is TGTGCCAGCATTGGCGGGTACAATGAGCAGTTCTTC.

This chain joins TRBV29-1 and TRBJ1-1, with no clear D. This CDR3 has 11 residues. Trimming left V 6 bases short and J 4 bases short, with 9 bases between. Germline V CDR1 and CDR2: SQVTM, ANQGSEA. The CDR3 region has the DNA TGCAGCGTCGTTGAGGGCACTGAAGCTTTCTTT. Residues: CSVVEGTEAFF.

This clonotype was picked up many times. The chain employs TRBV25-1 and TRBJ2-2; the D is unclear. Per the germline V gene, CDR1 is MGHDK and CDR2 is SYGVNS. The CDR3 extends over 11 amino acids. Between the trimmed V and J ends, which lost 4 bases and 5 bases, there was a span of 2 bases. The CDR3: CASSATGELFF. The CDR3, as DNA: TGTGCCAGCAGTGCAACCGGGGAGCTGTTTTTT. Based on the CDR3 plus reference TRBV25-1 and TRBJ2-2, the full variable domain is EADIYQTPRYLVIGTGKKITLECSQTMGHDKMYWYQQDPGMELHLIHYSYGVNSTEKGDLSSESTVSRIRTEHFPLTLESARPSHTSQYLCASSATGELFFGEGSRLTVL.

This clonotype was detected only a few times. The J gene is TRBJ1-2, the V gene TRBV15, with 10 positions matching TRBD1. The CDR3 has 18 residues. After removal of 0 bases from V and 6 bases from J, the junction contained 13 bases not matched to a gene. Germline CDR1 and CDR2: LNHNV and YYDKDF (reference sequence). In nucleotides, the CDR3 is TGTGCCACCAGCAGAGATACCGTTTGGGACAGGGGCTACGATGGCTACACCTTC. Amino acids: CATSRDTVWDRGYDGYTF.

This clonotype was observed a handful of times. A read error may account for a junction end that differs from germline. CDR3 sequence (DNA): TGCACCAGCAGCCAAGGTTTTGGTGACAATGAGCAGTTCTTC. Translated, it gives CTSSQGFGDNEQFF. The chain employs TRBV4-3 and TRBJ2-1; D gene uncertain. The CDR3 is 14 amino acids. Germline V gene lookup returns CDR1 LGHNA and CDR2 YSLEER.

This clonotype was observed a few times. The J gene is TRBJ2-1, the V gene TRBV6-5; possibly TRBD1 for D (5 bases). The ends were cut back, 0 bases at V and 7 bases at J, with 7 bases in the middle. This CDR3 has 13 amino acids. CDR1 is MNHEY and CDR2 is SVGAGI in the germline V gene. CDR3 in DNA: TGTGCCAGCAGTTACTCTAGGGGTAATGAGCAGTTCTTC. This encodes CASSYSRGNEQFF.